The T cell receptor (beta chain) under discussion was sequenced for a study of cytomegalovirus exposure and HLA in healthy donors. Across the whole study: Falling in the Caucasian-associated ancestry cluster were approximately 84% of a few hundred genotyped donors.

The CDR3 has 15 amino acids. Germline assignment: CDR1 SGHDT and CDR2 YYEEEE. The V end lost 0 bases, the J end lost 6 bases, and 15 bases lay between the germline ends. Study results and caveats: Compared with the roughly 700-donor mean, an Asian-associated ancestry cluster reportedly had fewer N-insertions, according to a later analysis.

Of note for this clone: Its specificity is not known.

A multiplex PCR was run with 60 Vbeta primers and 13 Jbeta primers. The data were produced by immunoSEQ multiplex PCR, yet TCRdb's version contains in-frame clones alone and is incomplete. This sample's table has about 58,000 clones. The V and J genes are TRBV5-6 and TRBJ1-1; D is unclear. The specimen sequenced was PBMCs. This receptor was identified in a young woman in good health and CMV-seronegative. The CDR3 protein is CASSLVPPNVAEAFF. CDR3 sequence (DNA): TGTGCCAGCAGCTTGGTGCCCCCTAACGTGGCTGAAGCTTTCTTT. The entire variable domain, with the rest obtained from reference TRBV5-6 and TRBJ1-1, is as follows: DAGVTQSPTHLIKTRGQQVTLRCSPKSGHDTVSWYQQALGQGPQFIFQYYEEEERQRGNFPDRFSGHQFPNYSSELNVNALLLGDSALYLCASSLVPPNVAEAFFGQGTRLTVV.